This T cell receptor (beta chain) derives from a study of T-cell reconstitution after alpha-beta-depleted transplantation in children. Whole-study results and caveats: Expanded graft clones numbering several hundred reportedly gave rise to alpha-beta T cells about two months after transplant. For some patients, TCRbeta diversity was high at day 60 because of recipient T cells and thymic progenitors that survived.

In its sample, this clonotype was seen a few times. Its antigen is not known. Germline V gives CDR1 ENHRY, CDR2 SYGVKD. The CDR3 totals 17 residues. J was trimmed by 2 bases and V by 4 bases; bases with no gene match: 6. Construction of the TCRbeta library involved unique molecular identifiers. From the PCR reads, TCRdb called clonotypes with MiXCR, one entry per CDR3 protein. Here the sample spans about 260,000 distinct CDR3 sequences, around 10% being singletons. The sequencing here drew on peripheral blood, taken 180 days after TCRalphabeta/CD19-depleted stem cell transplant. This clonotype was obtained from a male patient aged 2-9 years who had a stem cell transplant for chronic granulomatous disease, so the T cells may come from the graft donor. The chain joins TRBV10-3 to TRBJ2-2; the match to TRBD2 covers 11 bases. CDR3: CAISGLAGQINTGELFF. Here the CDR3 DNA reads TGTGCCATCAGTGGACTAGCGGGGCAAATCAACACCGGGGAGCTGTTTTTT.